Listed below are T cell receptor beta chains from one sample, sequenced in a study of blood T cell repertoires in COVID-19. The repertoire was sequenced with immunoSEQ multiplex PCR; TCRdb's copy has only in-frame clones and lacks some. In the table there are 300,000 to 350,000 clones, around 91% of which are singletons. The sequenced sample consisted of PBMCs or T cells enriched from blood (not recorded which). All receptors derive from a woman under 30 with acute COVID-19. CDR3s include the opening cysteine and the closing phenylalanine or tryptophan. The D gene is left open where the match is weak. A clone size is listed for some rows: how often the clone was seen (once, few, many), or a class if it is expanded.

NA	NA	TRBV12-5	TRBJ1-2	TGTGCTAGTGGCTGGGACATTAACTATGGCTACACCTTC	CASGWDINYGYTF
NA	NA	TRBV7-3	TRBJ1-1	TGTGCCAGCAGCGACGGGAGTAACACTGAAGCTTTCTTT	CASSDGSNTEAFF
NA	NA	TRBV7-8	TRBJ2-3	TGTGCCAGCAGCGCGACCAACAGGGCCGGCACAGATACGCAGTATTTT	CASSATNRAGTDTQYF
NA	NA	TRBV12-3/TRBV12-4	TRBJ2-7	TGTGCCAGCAGTTTGTTCGGGTACGAGCAGTACTTC	CASSLFGYEQYF
NA	NA	TRBV7-5	TRBJ2-1	TGTGCCAGAAGGTCGGGACTAGCGGTAAATGAGCAGTTCTTC	CARRSGLAVNEQFF
NA	NA	TRBV19	TRBJ2-7	TGTGCCAGTAGTACCGAGACTAGCTCCTACGAGCAGTACTTC	CASSTETSSYEQYF
NA	NA	TRBV7-8	TRBJ2-7	TGTGCCAGCAGCTCCCAAGGAAGGGGTGGGTACGAGCAGTACTTC	CASSSQGRGGYEQYF
TRBD1	NA	TRBV19	TRBJ2-6	TGTGCCAGTAGCCCGACAGGGTCCCCTCGGGCCAACGTCCTGACTTTC	CASSPTGSPRANVLTF
NA	NA	TRBV12-5	TRBJ1-3	TGTGCTAGTGGTTTGATGTCGGGTCGCGTTGGAAACACCATATATTTT	CASGLMSGRVGNTIYF
TRBD2	few	TRBV27	TRBJ2-4	TGTGCCAGCAGTTTAGGGGGGGTATCGAACATTCAGTACTTC	CASSLGGVSNIQYF
TRBD1	NA	TRBV13	TRBJ1-3	TGTGCCAGCAGCCCATACAGGGGTGGGGGAAACACCATATATTTT	CASSPYRGGGNTIYF
TRBD1	NA	TRBV7-6	TRBJ2-1	TGTGCCAGCAGCACCTCGACAGGGGGCAATGAGCAGTTCTTC	CASSTSTGGNEQFF
TRBD2	NA	TRBV5-1	TRBJ2-1	TGCGCCAGCAGCTTGGCCCGGGCTAGCGGACCTCTCCTAGGCTACAATGAGCAGTTCTTC	CASSLARASGPLLGYNEQFF
NA	NA	TRBV5-1	TRBJ2-5	TGCGCCAGCAGCTTGGGCCAGCGGCGTCCCGAGACCCAGTACTTC	CASSLGQRRPETQYF
NA	NA	TRBV18	TRBJ1-2	TGTGCCAGCTCACCAGACAGTCAGACTCCCTATGGCTACACCTTC	CASSPDSQTPYGYTF
NA	few	TRBV28	TRBJ2-1	TGTGCCAGCAGTTCGAGAAAGGGGCGGAATGAGCAGTTCTTC	CASSSRKGRNEQFF
NA	NA	TRBV25-1	TRBJ1-4	TGTGCCAGCAGTCCTCAACGGGGACAAGGCGCACCGAGACTGTTTTTT	CASSPQRGQGAPRLFF
TRBD1	NA	TRBV19	TRBJ1-4	TGTGCCAGTAGTCTAAGACAGGGGGCAAGAACTAATGAAAAACTGTTTTTT	CASSLRQGARTNEKLFF
TRBD1	NA	TRBV19	TRBJ1-2	TGTGCCAGTAGTATCGACAGGGAGTATGGCTACACCTTC	CASSIDREYGYTF
NA	NA	TRBV7-9	TRBJ1-5	TGTGCCAGCAGCTTAGCCGGTTTCAATCAGCCCCAGCATTTT	CASSLAGFNQPQHF
NA	NA	TRBV12-2	TRBJ2-2	TGTGCAAGTCGCTTGGTAGGGGAAAGGGACAGCACCGGGGAGCTGTTTTTT	CASRLVGERDSTGELFF
NA	NA	TRBV28	TRBJ1-1	TGTGCCAGCAGTTCGGCCGGGTGGGACACTGAAGCTTTCTTT	CASSSAGWDTEAFF
NA	NA	TRBV19	TRBJ2-5	TGTGCCAGTAGTATAAGCGGCAGTCCGCGGGATCGGGAGACCCAGTACTTC	CASSISGSPRDRETQYF
NA	NA	TRBV20-1	TRBJ1-2	TGCAGTGCCACCCCGGGTGGCTACACCTTC	CSATPGGYTF
TRBD1	NA	TRBV7-3	TRBJ1-1	TGTGCCAGCAGCCAGGACAGGGATACTGAAGCTTTCTTT	CASSQDRDTEAFF
TRBD2	NA	TRBV28	TRBJ2-2	TGTGCCAGCAGGGAACTAGCGGGAGACACCGGGGAGCTGTTTTTT	CASRELAGDTGELFF
TRBD2	NA	TRBV7-3	TRBJ2-3	TGTGCCAGCAGCCCAGTTCAGTGGACTAGCGGGGCAACTAGCACAGATACGCAGTATTTT	CASSPVQWTSGATSTDTQYF
TRBD1	once	TRBV6-2/TRBV6-3	TRBJ1-2	TGTGCCAGCAGTGGATCAGGACAGGGGTATGGCTACACCTTC	CASSGSGQGYGYTF
NA	few	TRBV28	TRBJ1-5	TGTGCCAGCAGTTTTAGTGGTCAGCCCCAGCATTTT	CASSFSGQPQHF
TRBD1	NA	TRBV6-2/TRBV6-3	TRBJ2-7	TGTGCCAGCAGTCGACAGGGCCCCTACGAGCAGTACTTC	CASSRQGPYEQYF
TRBD2	NA	TRBV5-1	TRBJ2-1	TGCGCCAGCATGACGGGACTAGCGGGAGATGAGCAGTTCTTC	CASMTGLAGDEQFF
NA	NA	TRBV19	TRBJ2-7	TGTGCCAGTGGCCCCTCCTACGAGCAGTACTTC	CASGPSYEQYF
NA	once	TRBV29-1	TRBJ2-5	TGCAGCGTTGAGGTGGGAGGAGTGGAGACCCAGTACTTC	CSVEVGGVETQYF
TRBD1	NA	TRBV11-2	TRBJ1-2	TGTGCCAGCAGCTTCCTCGATGAAGGGGGCGGCTATGGCTACACCTTC	CASSFLDEGGGYGYTF
NA	NA	TRBV3-1/TRBV3-2	TRBJ2-2	TGTGCCAGCAGCCCCTTCCCCGGGGAGCTGTTTTTT	CASSPFPGELFF
NA	NA	TRBV7-6	TRBJ2-1	TGTGCCAGCAGCTTACGGACTAACAATGAGCAGTTCTTC	CASSLRTNNEQFF
TRBD1	NA	TRBV7-3	TRBJ2-7	TGTGCCAGCAGCTTAAGGACAGGGTCCGACTACGAGCAGTACTTC	CASSLRTGSDYEQYF
TRBD1	NA	TRBV5-1	TRBJ1-4	TGCGCCAGCAGCGGGGACAGGGGGGAAAAACTGTTTTTT	CASSGDRGEKLFF
NA	NA	TRBV29-1	TRBJ2-3	TGCAGCGTTGAGGGCAGGGCAGATACGCAGTATTTT	CSVEGRADTQYF
NA	NA	TRBV6-1	TRBJ2-2	TGTGCCAGCAGTGAACGGGGGAAGGGCGGGGAGCTGTTTTTT	CASSERGKGGELFF
NA	NA	TRBV20-1	TRBJ2-5	TGCAGTGCTAGTGTGGTAGAAGAGACCCAGTACTTC	CSASVVEETQYF